Listed below are T cell receptor beta chains from one sample, sequenced in a study of lung T cells in sarcoidosis with Löfgren's syndrome. One entry per CDR3 protein results from TCRdb running MiXCR on the reads. This table has about 19,000 distinct CDR3 sequences, around 20% appearing once. The sequenced sample consisted of CD4+ T cells from bronchoalveolar lavage. These receptors were collected from a human donor with sarcoidosis (Löfgren's syndrome or another form), or a control subject (not recorded which). CDR3s include the opening cysteine and the closing phenylalanine or tryptophan. A D gene is named only where the DNA matches it firmly. Only part of the rows carry a size: once, few, many, or a class if the clone is expanded.

clone_size d_call j_call v_call cdr3_nt cdr3_aa
medium-sized NA TRBJ2-3 TRBV6-6 TGTGCCAGCAGTTACACCAGGAGCACAGATACGCAGTATTTT CASSYTRSTDTQYF
NA NA TRBJ1-1 TRBV10-3 TGTGCCATCAGTGAGCCTACCATACATGAAGCTTTCTTT CAISEPTIHEAFF
NA TRBD1 TRBJ1-1 TRBV7-9 TGTGCCAGCAGCCTACATGGAACAGGGGGGAACACTGAAGCTTTCTTT CASSLHGTGGNTEAFF
medium-sized NA TRBJ2-3 TRBV6-1 TGTGCCAGCAGTAACACAGGGAGTAATACGCAGTATTTT CASSNTGSNTQYF
NA NA TRBJ1-2 TRBV29-1 TGCAGCGTTGCGACAGCTAACTATGGCTACACCTTC CSVATANYGYTF
many TRBD1 TRBJ2-1 TRBV12-3/TRBV12-4 TGTGCCAGCAGTTTGGACAGGGGGGCTTACAATGAGCAGTTCTTC CASSLDRGAYNEQFF
many NA TRBJ2-5 TRBV7-2 TGTGCCAGCAGCTCTTGGCGCGAGACCCAGTACTTC CASSSWRETQYF
NA TRBD2 TRBJ2-3 TRBV7-3 TGTGCCAGCAGCGCCTCAAGAGCGGGGTCTAGCACAGATACGCAGTATTTT CASSASRAGSSTDTQYF
NA NA TRBJ2-7 TRBV2 TGTGCCAGCACTGAGGGCTACGAGCAGTACTTC CASTEGYEQYF
few TRBD1 TRBJ2-1 TRBV5-5 TGTGCCAGCAGCTTGCGGACAGGGGACAATGAGCAGTTCTTC CASSLRTGDNEQFF
many NA TRBJ1-4 TRBV4-3 TGCGCCAGCAGCCAAGAACGAGGGAATGAAAAACTGTTTTTT CASSQERGNEKLFF
medium-sized NA TRBJ2-7 TRBV28 TGTGCCAGCAGTATGACCAGGGTGGACGAGCAGTACTTC CASSMTRVDEQYF
medium-sized TRBD2 TRBJ2-3 TRBV7-2 TGTGCCAGCAGCCCCCGACGGACTAGTGTCACAGATACGCAGTATTTT CASSPRRTSVTDTQYF
NA NA TRBJ1-1 TRBV27 TGTGCCAGCAGTGCCCTCAGGGGACTAGGCCCTGAAGCTTTCTTT CASSALRGLGPEAFF
NA NA TRBJ2-5 TRBV7-9 TGTGCCAGCAGCGATCGACAGGCAGAGACCCAGTACTTC CASSDRQAETQYF
medium-sized TRBD1 TRBJ2-1 TRBV6-1 TGTGCCAGCACCACCGGGACAGTTTACAATGAGCAGTTCTTC CASTTGTVYNEQFF
many TRBD2 TRBJ2-3 TRBV7-9 TGTGCCAGCAGCTCCCGACTAGCGACCGCTGTAGATACGCAGTATTTT CASSSRLATAVDTQYF
few TRBD1 TRBJ1-5 TRBV7-2 TGTGCCAGCAGCTTTGCCCGGGACAGGGCCCAGCCCCAGCATTTT CASSFARDRAQPQHF
NA NA TRBJ1-5 TRBV4-1 TGCGCCAGCAGCCGAGACAGGTTCGGCAATCAGCCCCAGCATTTT CASSRDRFGNQPQHF
medium-sized TRBD2 TRBJ2-1 TRBV28 TGTGCCAGCAACATCCCGGGACTAGCCATCAATGAGCAGTTCTTC CASNIPGLAINEQFF
few TRBD2 TRBJ2-7 TRBV18 TGTGCCAGCTCACCGATAACTAGCGGGGTTTACGAGCAGTACTTC CASSPITSGVYEQYF
NA TRBD2 TRBJ2-7 TRBV5-6 TGTGCCAGCATCTGGGGTCCTAGCGGGAGCGAGCAGTACTTC CASIWGPSGSEQYF
NA NA TRBJ1-1 TRBV7-2 TGTGCCAGCAGCTTTAGGGTACGGGGTACTGAAGCTTTCTTT CASSFRVRGTEAFF
NA NA TRBJ2-7 TRBV7-9 TGTGCCAGCAGCTTATTTTCAGGGCTGGACGAGCAGTACTTC CASSLFSGLDEQYF
NA NA TRBJ2-3 TRBV7-3 TGTGCCAGCAGCTACCAGGGAGGAGATACGCAGTATTTT CASSYQGGDTQYF